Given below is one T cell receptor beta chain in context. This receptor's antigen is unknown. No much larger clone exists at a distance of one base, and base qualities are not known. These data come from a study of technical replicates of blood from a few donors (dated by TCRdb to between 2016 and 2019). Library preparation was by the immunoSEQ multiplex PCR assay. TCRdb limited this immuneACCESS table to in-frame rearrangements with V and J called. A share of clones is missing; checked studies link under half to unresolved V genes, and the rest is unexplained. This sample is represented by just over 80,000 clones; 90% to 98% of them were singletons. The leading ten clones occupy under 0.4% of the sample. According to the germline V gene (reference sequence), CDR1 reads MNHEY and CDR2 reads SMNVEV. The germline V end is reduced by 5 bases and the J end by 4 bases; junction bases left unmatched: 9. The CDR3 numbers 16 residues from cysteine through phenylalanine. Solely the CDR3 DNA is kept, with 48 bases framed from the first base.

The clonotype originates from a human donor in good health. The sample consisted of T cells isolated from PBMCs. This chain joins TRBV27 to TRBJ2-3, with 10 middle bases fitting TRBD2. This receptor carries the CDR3 CASSRQLAGAPDTQYF. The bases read TGTGCCAGCAGTAGGCAGCTAGCGGGAGCCCCAGATACGCAGTATTTT.